Listed here are 10 T cell receptor beta chains from one sample, sequenced in a study of siplizumab effects on memory and regulatory T cells. Sequenced by immunoSEQ multiplex PCR; TCRdb stores in-frame clones only, minus some. The sample has more than 75,000 clones, around 97% seen once. Source material: naive CD4+ T cells sorted from blood. These receptors came from a human donor in good health.

The chain couples TRBV6-6 to TRBJ1-2, with 10 bases lining up with TRBD1. CDR3 length equals 14 residues. From germline, CDR1 is MNHNY and CDR2 SVGAGI (reference sequence). Trimming at V came to 7 bases and at J to 7 bases, leaving 9 bases not matched to a gene. The CDR3 DNA sequence: TGTGCCAGCACAACAACAGGGACAGGGGTTGGCTACACCTTC. Protein product: CASTTTGTGVGYTF.

The chain joins TRBV11-2 to TRBJ2-1; 9 positions match TRBD1. CDR3 length: 17 residues. Trimming at V came to 5 bases and at J to 13 bases, leaving 21 bases not matched to a gene. Germline CDR1 SGHAT, CDR2 FQNNGV. The CDR3 region has the DNA TGTGCCAGCAGCCTACCACACGGGGGAACAGAACAGGGGGCTCAGTTCTTC. This gives the protein CASSLPHGGTEQGAQFF.

DNA for the CDR3: TGTGCCAGCAGCCCCGTTGGGGGTCCTGGGTCACCCCTCCACTTT. This codes for CASSPVGGPGSPLHF. The chain employs TRBV5-4 and TRBJ1-6; D may be TRBD1 (5 bases). The ends were cut back, 4 bases at V and 10 bases at J, with 18 bases in the middle. The germline V gene has CDR1 SGHNT and CDR2 YYREEE (reference sequence). The CDR3 loop spans 15 amino acids.

The V and J genes are TRBV2 and TRBJ2-2, with 10 bases identical to TRBD2. Looked up from germline, CDR1 is SNHLY and CDR2 is FYNNEI. This CDR3 spans 16 amino acids. Trimming at V came to 6 bases and at J to 4 bases, leaving 8 bases not matched to a gene. This chain's CDR3 is CASRSPERGGTGELFF. The CDR3, as DNA: TGTGCCAGCAGGTCCCCGGAGCGGGGGGGCACCGGGGAGCTGTTTTTT.

The gene calls are TRBV7-3 and TRBJ1-1, with TRBD1 as a possible D gene (5 bases). CDR1 and CDR2 (germline): SGHTA, FQGTGA. Trimming removed 2 bases from V and 3 bases from J, with 7 bases in between. This CDR3 has 13 amino acids. The CDR3 bases are TGTGCCAGCAGCTTAGGGGGGGACACTGAAGCTTTCTTT. Translated, it gives CASSLGGDTEAFF.

Concerning this clone itself: At one of its ends the junction is not consistent with the germline gene, which may arise from a read error. The chain carries TRBV7-9 and TRBJ2-1; 8 nucleotides line up with TRBD1. The CDR3 consists of 15 residues. Germline assignment: CDR1 SEHNR and CDR2 FQNEAQ (reference sequence). The CDR3 sequence is CASILGTGAYNEQFF. DNA for the CDR3: TGTGCCAGCATCTTAGGGACAGGAGCCTACAATGAGCAGTTCTTC.

The V call is TRBV5-6, the J call TRBJ2-2; weak D call: TRBD1 (5 bases). Per the germline V gene, CDR1 is SGHDT and CDR2 is YYEEEE. The germline V and J ends were trimmed by 4 bases and 4 bases, with 14 bases remaining between them. The CDR3 is made up of 15 amino acids. CDR3 nucleotide sequence: TGTGCCAGCAGCCCAGGGATGATGAGCACCGGGGAGCTGTTTTTT. Its translation: CASSPGMMSTGELFF.

The V and J genes are TRBV6-6 and TRBJ2-7; 8 nucleotides match TRBD1. This CDR3 is 14 amino acids long. CDR1 and CDR2 from the germline V gene are MNHNY and SVGAGI (reference sequence). The junction had 3 bases not matched to a gene; V was cut back by 4 bases and J by 1 base. CDR3 amino acids: CASSLGQESYEQYF. The CDR3 bases are TGTGCCAGCAGTTTGGGACAGGAATCCTACGAGCAGTACTTC.

V and J are TRBV29-1 and TRBJ1-1; D possibly corresponds to TRBD1 (6 bases). Trimming cost V 3 bases and J 2 bases, with 10 bases left between them. This CDR3 spans 13 amino acids. The germline V gene encodes CDR1 SQVTM and CDR2 ANQGSEA. CDR3 bases: TGCAGCGTTGACCAGGGGCCCAACACTGAAGCTTTCTTT. This sequence encodes CSVDQGPNTEAFF.

The chain is built from TRBV6-6 and TRBJ1-1, with D possibly matching TRBD1 (5 bases). Germline loops: CDR1 MNHNY, CDR2 SVGAGI (reference sequence). Trimming pared 5 bases from V and 1 base from J, leaving 17 bases between. CDR3 length equals 16 residues. CDR3 loop: CASSRGSGTANTEAFF. CDR3 nucleotide sequence: TGTGCCAGCAGTCGTGGATCCGGGACGGCGAACACTGAAGCTTTCTTT.